This TCR beta chain was observed in a study of CD8 T cells in ankylosing spondylitis. Trimming pared 6 bases from V and 3 bases from J, leaving 21 bases between. This CDR3 is 16 amino acids long. Overall study findings and caveats: There were earlier reports of some motif variants in reactive arthritis synovial fluid and blood. Typical of ankylosing spondylitis blood, it appeared, was a TCR beta motif of roughly eight highly homologous variants. Relatively rare in peripheral blood, disease-linked clones were also CD8+.

5'-RACE, quantitative and with molecular barcodes, yielded the TCR beta libraries. Via MiXCR, TCRdb re-called the 5' RACE reads, giving one row per CDR3 protein. The table has under 300,000 distinct CDR3 sequences, about 20% seen once. A remark on this clonotype: No antigen is known for it.

What was sequenced was blood, either unsorted or a sorted T cell fraction (not recorded which). The TCR sequence derives from a male donor with ankylosing spondylitis or in good health (not recorded which). The chain is built from TRBV12-3 or TRBV12-4 and TRBJ2-7; perhaps TRBD2 as D (6 bases). The CDR3 region is CASRETSGTGDYEQYF. DNA of the CDR3: TGTGCCAGCAGGGAAACATCCGGGACGGGAGACTACGAGCAGTACTTC.